Below, 13 T cell receptor beta chains from the same sample are listed, as sequenced in a study of cytomegalovirus exposure and HLA in healthy donors. PCR employed 60 Vbeta and 13 Jbeta primers. Sequencing used immunoSEQ multiplex PCR; TCRdb keeps in-frame clones, though not all of them. Counted here are tens of thousands of clones, about 78% occurring once; the ten biggest clones make up less than 2%. Sequences were obtained from PBMCs. Receptors were obtained from a middle-aged man in good health and CMV-seronegative.

This chain links TRBV27 with TRBJ2-1; D possibly corresponds to TRBD2 (5 bases). Germline V gene data show CDR1 as MNHEY and CDR2 as SMNVEV (reference sequence). There are 15 residues in the CDR3. V was cut by 0 bases and J by 3 bases, with 9 bases left in between. The DNA for the CDR3 is TGTGCCAGCAGTTTATCGTCTAGCAGCTACAATGAGCAGTTCTTC. This codes for CASSLSSSSYNEQFF.

In DNA form, the CDR3 reads TGTGCCAGCAGCTACCCTGGCGGCTATGGCTACACCTTC. Its protein is CASSYPGGYGYTF. The chain links TRBV7-6 to TRBJ1-2; D is unclear. Germline CDR1 is SGHVS and CDR2 is FNYEAQ. There are 13 residues in the CDR3. V was trimmed by 4 bases and J by 4 bases, leaving 10 bases between them.

This clone has just a few counts. The chain employs TRBV29-1 and TRBJ1-1, with TRBD1 matching over 8 bases. Unmatched junction bases numbered 10, after V lost 5 bases and J lost 5 bases. Germline values: CDR1 SQVTM, CDR2 ANQGSEA. The CDR3 has 14 amino acids. CDR3 DNA: TGCAGCGTTCAGGGGGCTCAGTACGGAACTGAAGCTTTCTTT. This sequence encodes CSVQGAQYGTEAFF. The full variable domain, in which reference TRBV29-1 and TRBJ1-1 provide the parts outside the CDR3, is SAVISQKPSRDICQRGTSLTIQCQVDSQVTMMFWYRQQPGQSLTLIATANQGSEATYESGFVIDKFPISRPNLTFSTLTVSNMSPEDSSIYLCSVQGAQYGTEAFFGQGTRLTVV.

This clone was observed a few times. J is TRBJ2-7 and V is TRBV9, with TRBD2 identical over 14 bases. This CDR3 spans 16 amino acids. Germline V gene sequence: CDR1 SGDLS, CDR2 YYNGEE. The V gene end was trimmed by 4 bases and the J gene end by 4 bases; junction bases not matched to a gene: 7. The CDR3 loop reads CASSQGGLAGVYEQYF. Written as DNA, the CDR3 is TGTGCCAGCAGCCAGGGGGGACTAGCGGGAGTATACGAGCAGTACTTC.

This clone was seen only a few times. The same CDR3 is also encoded by other DNA sequences in this sample. This chain links TRBV11-3 with TRBJ1-1; 9 positions match TRBD1. Germline V CDR1 and CDR2: SGHNT, YENEEA. V shed 4 bases and J 5 bases; nucleotides not matched to a gene: 8. The CDR3 length is 15 residues. This CDR3 is CASSSDPGQGTEAFF. The CDR3 nucleotides are TGTGCCAGCAGCTCCGATCCGGGACAGGGTACTGAAGCTTTCTTT.

This clone was counted once. CDR3 residues: CASSWRQGLAGGDEQFF. CDR3 bases: TGTGCCAGCTCGTGGCGACAGGGACTAGCGGGAGGGGATGAGCAGTTCTTC. The rearrangement joins TRBV18 to TRBJ2-1; 16 bases are shared with TRBD2. V lost 6 bases and J lost 8; bases outside the gene matches: 10. CDR3 size: 17 residues. Germline V CDR1 and CDR2: KGHSH, LQKENI.

In nucleotides, the CDR3 is TGTGCCAGCCAGGGTAGCGGAGACAATGAGCAGTTCTTC. Amino acids: CASQGSGDNEQFF. The rearrangement joins TRBV27 to TRBJ2-1; TRBD2 might be the D (6 bases). The germline CDR1 and CDR2 sequences are MNHEY and SMNVEV (reference sequence). The CDR3 has 13 residues. Trimming stripped 8 bases from V and 5 bases from J, with 13 bases between.

V usage is TRBV6-6 and J usage is TRBJ2-3; 7 nucleotides match TRBD2. This CDR3 is 15 amino acids long. The germline V gene has CDR1 MNHNY and CDR2 SVGAGI (reference sequence). V shed 2 bases and J 6 bases; nucleotides not matched to a gene: 8. CDR3 in amino acids: CASSYDAGAADTQYF. CDR3 in DNA: TGTGCCAGCAGTTACGACGCGGGAGCGGCGGATACGCAGTATTTT.

This clone was detected a few times. This sequence joins TRBV19 and TRBJ1-2; 7 nucleotides agree with TRBD1. Germline V gene sequence: CDR1 LNHDA, CDR2 SQIVND (reference sequence). The CDR3 runs to 16 residues. V was pared by 3 bases and J by 7 bases, with 14 bases of the junction left unmatched. CDR3 amino acids: CASSMAQGRNSGGYTF. The CDR3 nucleotides read TGTGCCAGTAGTATGGCACAGGGGAGAAATAGCGGTGGCTACACCTTC.

J is TRBJ1-4 and V is TRBV5-1; D gene ambiguous. With 0 bases removed from V and 8 bases from J, the gap between germline ends came to 17 bases. CDR1 and CDR2 from the germline V gene are SGHRS and YFSETQ. The CDR3 extends over 16 amino acids. For the CDR3, the DNA is TGCGCCAGCAGCTTGGAGCAGACCGGTTCGAGGGAAAAACTGTTTTTT. Amino acids: CASSLEQTGSREKLFF.

This chain uses TRBV5-1 with TRBJ2-3; 10 positions agree with TRBD2. CDR1 and CDR2 (germline): SGHRS, YFSETQ. The length of the CDR3 is 18 residues. The J segment lost 0 bases and the V segment lost 0 bases, leaving 7 bases of the junction unmatched. This CDR3 reads CASSLGPSGGPSTDTQYF. The CDR3 coding sequence is TGCGCCAGCAGCTTGGGCCCTAGCGGGGGCCCTAGCACAGATACGCAGTATTTT.

This chain links TRBV6-1 with TRBJ2-2; 9 bases align to TRBD2. The CDR3 is 15 amino acids. Germline V gene sequence: CDR1 MNHNS, CDR2 SASEGT. With V trimmed by 6 bases and J by 6 bases, 8 bases remained unmatched. The CDR3 nucleotides are TGTGCCAGCAGACCGTCCGGGACTAGCCCCGGGGAGCTGTTTTTT. It specifies CASRPSGTSPGELFF.

The J gene is TRBJ2-1, the V gene TRBV5-4; 8 nucleotides align to TRBD1. With 4 bases clipped from V and 4 bases from J, the junction kept 7 bases outside the gene matches. Germline CDR1 reads SGHNT; CDR2 reads YYREEE (reference sequence). The CDR3 extends over 15 amino acids. The CDR3 DNA sequence: TGTGCCAGCAGCAAAGAGGGACAGGCTTACAATGAGCAGTTCTTC. It yields the protein CASSKEGQAYNEQFF. The entire variable domain, with the rest obtained from reference TRBV5-4 and TRBJ2-1, is as follows: ETGVTQSPTHLIKTRGQQVTLRCSSQSGHNTVSWYQQALGQGPQFIFQYYREEENGRGNFPPRFSGLQFPNYSSELNVNALELDDSALYLCASSKEGQAYNEQFFGPGTRLTVL.